These 24 T cell receptor beta chains were all obtained from the same sample, sequenced in a study of blood T cell repertoires in COVID-19. Repertoires were generated with immunoSEQ multiplex PCR, while TCRdb's copy carries only in-frame clones and drops some. The table shows approximately 180,000 clones, with roughly 87% occurring only once. Material: peripheral blood. The receptor source for this set is a man aged 55-75 years with active or convalescent COVID-19.

This clone showed up just once. The genes are TRBV11-2 and TRBJ1-1; 9 bases are a match to TRBD1. Losses at the gene ends were 5 bases for V and 7 bases for J; bases not matched to a gene: 11. The CDR3 length is 15 residues. Germline V gene lookup returns CDR1 SGHAT and CDR2 FQNNGV. CDR3 protein: CASSKPTGGQIEAFF. CDR3 DNA sequence: TGTGCCAGCAGCAAACCGACAGGGGGGCAAATTGAAGCTTTCTTT.

CDR3 DNA: TGTGCCAGCAGCCCCCGGGAGGGGACTGGAATTACGAATTCACCCCTCCACTTT. Encoded protein: CASSPREGTGITNSPLHF. The genes are TRBV7-8 and TRBJ1-6; weak D call: TRBD1 (5 bases). The CDR3 covers 18 residues. Germline CDR1 SGHVS, CDR2 FQNEAQ. V lost 5 bases, J lost 7 bases, and 24 bases lay in between.

V usage is TRBV6-5 and J usage is TRBJ2-5; TRBD1 matches at 7 bases. CDR3 length: 15 amino acids. J was trimmed by 5 bases and V by 5 bases; bases with no gene match: 11. Germline lookup yields CDR1 MNHEY and CDR2 SVGAGI. The CDR3 DNA reads as TGTGCCAGCAGTCTAAACAGGGGACGGGTGGAGACCCAGTACTTC. It codes for CASSLNRGRVETQYF.

The J gene is TRBJ1-1, the V gene TRBV6-1; D is unresolved. Trimming left V 2 bases short and J 5 bases short, with 9 bases between. Germline lookup yields CDR1 MNHNS and CDR2 SASEGT. The CDR3 loop spans 13 amino acids. CDR3 DNA: TGTGCCAGCAGTGAAAATGGTGCGACTGAAGCTTTCTTT. It yields the protein CASSENGATEAFF.

This chain's CDR3 is CASSLEEGGEQFF. CDR3 coding DNA: TGTGCCAGCAGCTTGGAAGAGGGTGGTGAGCAGTTCTTC. This rearrangement joins TRBV11-2 to TRBJ2-1, with D possibly being TRBD2 (5 bases). The CDR3 covers 13 residues. Germline assignment: CDR1 SGHAT and CDR2 FQNNGV. V gave up 3 bases and J gave up 9 bases, with 12 bases separating them. Together with reference TRBV11-2 and TRBJ2-1, the CDR3 gives the full variable domain: EAGVAQSPRYKIIEKRQSVAFWCNPISGHATLYWYQQILGQGPKLLIQFQNNGVVDDSQLPKDRFSAERLKGVDSTLKIQPAKLEDSAVYLCASSLEEGGEQFFGPGTRLTVL.

The CDR3 region is CASSAFGHNTEAFF. The CDR3 coding sequence is TGTGCCAGCAGTGCATTCGGACATAACACTGAAGCTTTCTTT. V gene TRBV2 combines with J gene TRBJ1-1; D possibly corresponds to TRBD1 (5 bases). This CDR3 has 14 residues. The germline gives CDR1 SNHLY, CDR2 FYNNEI. Trimming cost V 4 bases and J 2 bases, with 11 bases left between them.

The chain combines TRBV6-4 with TRBJ2-6; the D gene is possibly TRBD2 (5 bases). CDR3 length: 15 amino acids. From germline, CDR1 is MRHNA and CDR2 SNTAGT. V lost 4 bases, J lost 1 base, and 8 bases lay in between. Here the CDR3 DNA reads TGTGCCAGCAGTGCGTCGGGATCTGGGGCCAACGTCCTGACTTTC. Encoded protein: CASSASGSGANVLTF.

Written as DNA, the CDR3 is TGTGCCAGTACCCGGAACAGGGGAGAGAACACTGAAGCTTTCTTT. Translating it yields CASTRNRGENTEAFF. The chain uses TRBV19 and TRBJ1-1, with 7 bases fitting TRBD1. Germline values: CDR1 LNHDA, CDR2 SQIVND (reference sequence). The V segment lost 7 bases and the J segment 1 base; nucleotides outside the gene matches: 9. The CDR3 is 15 amino acids.

The CDR3 loop is CASKAFGSNTEAFF. In DNA, the CDR3 is TGTGCCAGTAAGGCCTTTGGGAGCAACACTGAAGCTTTCTTT. The chain couples TRBV19 to TRBJ1-1; unclear D gene. Germline-derived CDR1 and CDR2 are LNHDA and SQIVND (reference sequence). CDR3 length equals 14 residues. V lost 7 bases and J lost 2, with 14 bases in between. The entire variable domain, with the rest obtained from reference TRBV19 and TRBJ1-1, is as follows: DGGITQSPKYLFRKEGQNVTLSCEQNLNHDAMYWYRQDPGQGLRLIYYSQIVNDFQKGDIAEGYSVSREKKESFPLTVTSAQKNPTAFYLCASKAFGSNTEAFFGQGTRLTVV.

In nucleotides, the CDR3 is TGCGCCAGCAGCCCGGGACAAGTTCAATCCTACGAGCAGTACTTC. Translation gives CASSPGQVQSYEQYF. The gene calls are TRBV5-1 and TRBJ2-7, with D perhaps TRBD1 (6 bases). The V end lost 4 bases, the J end lost 1 base, and 15 bases lay between the germline ends. The CDR3 covers 15 residues. Germline CDR1 and CDR2: SGHRS and YFSETQ.

The rearrangement uses TRBV21-1 and TRBJ1-1; the D segment call TRBD1 is taken from the table without a DNA check. TRBV21-1 is noted as a pseudogene. The CDR3 is 14 amino acids. Here the CDR3 DNA reads TGTGCCAGCACCCAGTGCAGGGGGCACACTGAAGCTTTCTTT. Translated, it gives CASTQCRGHTEAFF.

This chain connects TRBV19 to TRBJ1-6, with TRBD1 identical over 7 bases. V shed 3 bases and J 7 bases; nucleotides not matched to a gene: 6. The length of the CDR3 is 15 residues. Looked up from germline, CDR1 is LNHDA and CDR2 is SQIVND (reference sequence). In nucleotides, the CDR3 is TGTGCCAGTAGTATGGGACAGATTCAAAATTCACCCCTCCACTTT. This translates into CASSMGQIQNSPLHF.

The chain couples TRBV19 to TRBJ2-1; possible D gene TRBD1, 7 bases. The V gene lost 11 bases and the J gene lost 3 bases, with 14 bases spanning the gap. CDR1 and CDR2 from the germline V gene are LNHDA and SQIVND (reference sequence). The CDR3 length is 13 residues. In DNA form, the CDR3 reads TGTGCCGCAAGGAGGGGGCTCTACAATGAGCAGTTCTTC. Protein sequence: CAARRGLYNEQFF.

The genes are TRBV6-5 and TRBJ1-5, with D possibly being TRBD1 (6 bases). Trimming took 5 bases from V and 7 from J, leaving 12 bases between them. The CDR3 is made up of 13 amino acids. Germline CDR1 MNHEY, CDR2 SVGAGI. The CDR3 protein is CASSTSGEQPQHF. The CDR3 nucleotides are TGTGCCAGCAGTACATCAGGGGAGCAGCCCCAGCATTTT.

This chain connects TRBV7-3 to TRBJ2-2; D perhaps matches TRBD1 (5 bases). V lost 1 base and J 6 bases, leaving 18 bases between the germline ends. The germline gives CDR1 SGHTA, CDR2 FQGTGA. CDR3 length: 17 residues. CDR3 in amino acids: CASSLNPPGWVSGELFF. For the CDR3, the DNA is TGTGCCAGCAGCTTAAATCCCCCAGGGTGGGTTTCCGGGGAGCTGTTTTTT.

A few counts support this clone. The chain employs TRBV7-9 and TRBJ1-2; a weak D match, TRBD1 (5 bases). The CDR3 extends over 14 amino acids. Deletions cut 7 bases from V and 7 bases from J, with 19 bases between. The V gene's germline CDR1 is SEHNR and CDR2 FQNEAQ (reference sequence). The CDR3 sequence is CASNRAGIPFGYTF. The CDR3 nucleotides read TGTGCCAGCAACCGGGCAGGGATACCCTTTGGCTACACCTTC.

The chain is built from TRBV7-3 and TRBJ1-6; D remains ambiguous. This CDR3 spans 14 amino acids. V gave up 2 bases and J gave up 7 bases, with 9 bases separating them. The germline V gene encodes CDR1 SGHTA and CDR2 FQGTGA. The CDR3 region has the DNA TGTGCCAGCAGCTTATTGGGTAGCAATTCACCCCTCCACTTT. Translation gives CASSLLGSNSPLHF.

The chain recombines TRBV7-9 with TRBJ2-3, with 8 positions matching TRBD1. The CDR3 covers 16 residues. Germline CDR1 SEHNR, CDR2 FQNEAQ (reference sequence). Unmatched junction bases numbered 14, after V lost 5 bases and J lost 7 bases. CDR3 protein: CASSTRDRHQIHTQYF. CDR3 nucleotide sequence: TGTGCCAGCAGCACCCGGGACAGGCACCAGATCCATACGCAGTATTTT.

The gene calls are TRBV18 and TRBJ1-1; D is possibly TRBD1 (5 bases). The CDR3 contains 15 residues. Trimming removed 5 bases at V and 6 bases at J, with 19 bases between. Germline CDR1 is KGHSH and CDR2 is LQKENI. As DNA, the CDR3 is TGTGCCAGCTCATCCCCGGGACTCAGAGACTCTGAAGCTTTCTTT. Translation gives CASSSPGLRDSEAFF.

The chain joins TRBV9 to TRBJ2-5; maybe TRBD2 (7 bases). Germline V lookup: CDR1 SGDLS, CDR2 YYNGEE. CDR3 size: 15 residues. Trimming cost V 0 bases and J 5 bases, with 14 bases left between them. DNA for the CDR3: TGTGCCAGCAGCGTAGCGGGGGGCCTGCGGGAGACCCAGTACTTC. It yields the protein CASSVAGGLRETQYF.

The CDR3 coding sequence is TGCGCCAGCAGCTGGGGGGACAGGGGCACCGGGGAGCTGTTTTTT. Translating gives CASSWGDRGTGELFF. The V gene is TRBV5-1, the J gene TRBJ2-2, with TRBD1 matching over 10 bases. With 3 bases clipped from V and 4 bases from J, the junction kept 3 bases outside the gene matches. The V gene's germline CDR1 is SGHRS and CDR2 YFSETQ. The CDR3 loop spans 15 amino acids.

This chain links TRBV5-6 with TRBJ2-7, with D possibly matching TRBD2 (5 bases). Germline lookup yields CDR1 SGHDT and CDR2 YYEEEE. The CDR3 is made up of 12 amino acids. Trimming pared 2 bases from V and 2 bases from J, leaving 5 bases between. In nucleotides, the CDR3 is TGTGCCAGCAGCTTCGGGACCTACGAGCAGTACTTC. Amino acid sequence: CASSFGTYEQYF.

The rearrangement links TRBV7-3 to TRBJ2-1, with 11 bases aligning to TRBD2. Germline-derived CDR1 and CDR2 are SGHTA and FQGTGA. The CDR3 covers 15 residues. V was clipped by 5 bases and J by 4 bases; unmatched bases: 4. In nucleotides, the CDR3 is TGTGCCAGCAGCCTGACTAGCGGGGATTACAATGAGCAGTTCTTC. Protein: CASSLTSGDYNEQFF.

DNA for the CDR3: TGCGCCAGCAGCTCGGGGACAGACTTTATGAACACTGAAGCTTTCTTT. Translation gives CASSSGTDFMNTEAFF. The V gene is TRBV5-1, the J gene TRBJ1-1; 7 nucleotides agree with TRBD1. The J segment lost 0 bases and the V segment lost 3 bases, leaving 8 bases of the junction unmatched. Germline CDR1 and CDR2: SGHRS and YFSETQ. The CDR3 consists of 16 residues.